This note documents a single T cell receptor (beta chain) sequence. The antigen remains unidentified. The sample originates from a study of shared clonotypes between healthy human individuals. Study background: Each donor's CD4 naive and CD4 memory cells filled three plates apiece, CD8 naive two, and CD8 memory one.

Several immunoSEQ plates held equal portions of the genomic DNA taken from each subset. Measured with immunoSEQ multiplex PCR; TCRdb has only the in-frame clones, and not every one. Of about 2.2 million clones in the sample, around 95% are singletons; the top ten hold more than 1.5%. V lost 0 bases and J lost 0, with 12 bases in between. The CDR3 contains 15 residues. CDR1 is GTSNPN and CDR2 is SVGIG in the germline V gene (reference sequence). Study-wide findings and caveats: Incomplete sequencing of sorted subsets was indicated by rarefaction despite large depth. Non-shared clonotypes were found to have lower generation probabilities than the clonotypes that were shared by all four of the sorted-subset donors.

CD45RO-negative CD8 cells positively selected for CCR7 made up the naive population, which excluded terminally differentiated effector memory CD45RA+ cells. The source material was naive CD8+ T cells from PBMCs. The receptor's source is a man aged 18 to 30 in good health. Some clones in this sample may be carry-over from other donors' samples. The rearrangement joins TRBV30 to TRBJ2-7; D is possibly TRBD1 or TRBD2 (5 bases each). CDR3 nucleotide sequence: TGTGCCTGGAGTGTTGCGGCAGGGAGCTCCTACGAGCAGTACTTC. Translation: CAWSVAAGSSYEQYF.